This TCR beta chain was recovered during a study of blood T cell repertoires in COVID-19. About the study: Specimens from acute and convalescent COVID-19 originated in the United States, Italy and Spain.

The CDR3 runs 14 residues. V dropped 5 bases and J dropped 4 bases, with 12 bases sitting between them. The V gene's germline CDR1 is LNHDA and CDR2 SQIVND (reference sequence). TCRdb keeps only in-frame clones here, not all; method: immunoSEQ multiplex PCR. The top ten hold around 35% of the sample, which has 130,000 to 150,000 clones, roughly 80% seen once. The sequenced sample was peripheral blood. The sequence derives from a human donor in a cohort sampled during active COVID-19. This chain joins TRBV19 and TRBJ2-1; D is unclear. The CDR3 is CASSFYRKYNEQFF. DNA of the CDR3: TGTGCCAGTAGTTTCTACCGAAAGTACAATGAGCAGTTCTTC. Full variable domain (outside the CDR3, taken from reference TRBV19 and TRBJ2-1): DGGITQSPKYLFRKEGQNVTLSCEQNLNHDAMYWYRQDPGQGLRLIYYSQIVNDFQKGDIAEGYSVSREKKESFPLTVTSAQKNPTAFYLCASSFYRKYNEQFFGPGTRLTVL.